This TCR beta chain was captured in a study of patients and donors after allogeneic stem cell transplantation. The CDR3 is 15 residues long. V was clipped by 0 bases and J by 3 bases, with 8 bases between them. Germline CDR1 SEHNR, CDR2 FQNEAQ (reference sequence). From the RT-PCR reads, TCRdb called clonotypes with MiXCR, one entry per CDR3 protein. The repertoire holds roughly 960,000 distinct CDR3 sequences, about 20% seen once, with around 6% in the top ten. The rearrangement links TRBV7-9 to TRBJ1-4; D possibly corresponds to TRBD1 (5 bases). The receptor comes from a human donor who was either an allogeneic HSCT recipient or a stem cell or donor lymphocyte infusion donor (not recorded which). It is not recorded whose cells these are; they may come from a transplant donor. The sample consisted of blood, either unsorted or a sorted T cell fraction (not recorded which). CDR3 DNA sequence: TGTGCCAGCAGCTTAGCCCAGGGAGCTAATGAAAAACTGTTTTTT. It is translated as CASSLAQGANEKLFF.